Below, 19 T cell receptor beta chains from the same sample are listed, as sequenced in a study of human T cells and chemical hapten exposure. Stated time point: patch test 1, 2 weeks after DPC sensitization. Treatment reported: therapeutic diphenylcyclopropenone sensitization with weekly scalp DPC. From the RACE reads, TCRdb called clonotypes with MiXCR, one entry per CDR3 protein. The repertoire holds around 160,000 distinct CDR3 sequences, about 14% seen once, with around 1.7% in the top ten. Sequenced material: whole blood, taken in connection with sensitization to the hapten diphenylcyclopropenone (DPC). These TCRs come from a woman aged 30 to 39 with alopecia areata. Some clones in this sample may be carry-over from other donors' samples.

The genes are TRBV20-1 and TRBJ2-7; TRBD2 agrees at 7 bases. The CDR3 runs 13 residues. Per germline, CDR1 DFQATT and CDR2 SNEGSKA (reference sequence). The ends lost 5 bases at V and 7 bases at J; junction bases unmatched: 11. The CDR3 spells CSAQGLISGEQYF. The CDR3 DNA is TGCAGTGCTCAGGGACTAATTTCTGGGGAGCAGTACTTC.

V and J are TRBV20-1 and TRBJ1-5; TRBD1 agrees at 8 bases. J was trimmed by 2 bases and V by 2 bases; bases with no gene match: 5. Germline V lookup: CDR1 DFQATT, CDR2 SNEGSKA (reference sequence). The CDR3 sequence is 15 residues long. The CDR3 DNA reads as TGCAGTGCTAGAATTTCGACAGGGGGCAATCAGCCCCAGCATTTT. It codes for CSARISTGGNQPQHF.

The chain joins TRBV6-6 to TRBJ2-2; no clear D gene. Looked up from germline, CDR1 is MNHNY and CDR2 is SVGAGI (reference sequence). The CDR3 runs to 17 residues. V was trimmed by 2 bases and J by 0 bases, leaving 13 bases between them. Written as DNA, the CDR3 is TGTGCCAGCAGTTACGTCGGCAGGCCCTCGAACACCGGGGAGCTGTTTTTT. It specifies CASSYVGRPSNTGELFF.

This clonotype was counted between two and nine times. This rearrangement joins TRBV2 to TRBJ1-3, with D perhaps matching TRBD1 (5 bases). The CDR3 is made up of 15 amino acids. CDR1 is SNHLY, CDR2 FYNNEI, per germline. Trimming took off 0 bases at V and 1 base at J, with 7 bases between the two ends. CDR3 amino acids: CASSEARTSGNTIYF. The CDR3 DNA follows: TGTGCCAGCAGTGAAGCAAGGACATCTGGAAACACCATATATTTT.

The chain recombines TRBV25-1 with TRBJ2-3; 8 positions agree with TRBD2. This CDR3 contains 18 residues. Germline V gene data show CDR1 as MGHDK and CDR2 as SYGVNS. The V gene end was trimmed by 3 bases and the J gene end by 0 bases; junction bases not matched to a gene: 11. The CDR3 DNA follows: TGTGCCAGCAGTGAGTTGTCGGGAGGGCGGTCAAGCACAGATACGCAGTATTTT. Protein product: CASSELSGGRSSTDTQYF.

There are many counts of this clonotype. This chain connects TRBV7-9 to TRBJ1-1, with D possibly being TRBD1 (5 bases). CDR3 length: 14 amino acids. Trimming removed 5 bases at V and 2 bases at J, with 12 bases between. Germline CDR1 and CDR2: SEHNR and FQNEAQ (reference sequence). The CDR3 region is CASSHAGANTEAFF. In DNA, the CDR3 is TGTGCCAGCAGCCACGCCGGGGCCAACACTGAAGCTTTCTTT. The entire variable domain, with the rest obtained from reference TRBV7-9 and TRBJ1-1, is as follows: DTGVSQNPRHKITKRGQNVTFRCDPISEHNRLYWYRQTLGQGPEFLTYFQNEAQLEKSRLLSDRFSAERPKGSFSTLEIQRTEQGDSAMYLCASSHAGANTEAFFGQGTRLTVV.

The sample holds a few counts of this clonotype. V is TRBV12-3 or TRBV12-4 and J is TRBJ2-1; TRBD2 matches at 7 bases. The CDR3 spans 16 residues. V lost 6 bases, J lost 4 bases, and 12 bases stayed unmatched. CDR3 sequence reads: CASSPRLAKTYNEQFF. CDR3 DNA: TGTGCCAGCAGCCCTAGACTAGCCAAGACGTACAATGAGCAGTTCTTC.

On this clonotype: The junction departs from germline at one end; a sequencing error may be responsible. The chain carries TRBV7-6 and TRBJ2-4; tentatively, D is TRBD1 (8 bases). Germline CDR1 and CDR2: SGHVS and FNYEAQ. The CDR3 runs 19 residues. The CDR3 DNA sequence: TGTGTCAGCAGCTTATATACAGGGGGGGCACCAATAGCCAAAAACATTCAGTACTTC. Protein sequence: CVSSLYTGGAPIAKNIQYF.

This clonotype was seen many times. DNA of the CDR3: TGTGCCAGCAGCCTGACTGGTCTCCGGGAAAAACTGTTTTTT. Its protein is CASSLTGLREKLFF. V is TRBV27 and J is TRBJ1-4; the D is unclear. Per the germline V gene, CDR1 is MNHEY and CDR2 is SMNVEV (reference sequence). V lost 6 bases, J lost 8 bases, and 16 bases lay in between. This CDR3 spans 14 amino acids.

The chain has TRBV27 and TRBJ2-4, with 7 bases aligning to TRBD1. Germline values: CDR1 MNHEY, CDR2 SMNVEV (reference sequence). V was clipped by 5 bases and J by 8 bases; unmatched bases: 6. The CDR3 runs to 13 residues. The CDR3 loop reads CASSDRALDIQYF. The CDR3 nucleotides read TGTGCCAGCAGTGACAGGGCCCTCGACATTCAGTACTTC.

This clonotype was seen only a few times. DNA of the CDR3: TGTGCCAGCTCACCAGACCAGGGGGGATATAATTCACCCCTCCACTTT. This codes for CASSPDQGGYNSPLHF. The rearrangement links TRBV18 to TRBJ1-6, with 7 bases matching TRBD1. The CDR3 extends over 16 amino acids. Germline assignment: CDR1 KGHSH and CDR2 LQKENI. Trimming cost V 2 bases and J 4 bases; bases outside gene matches: 5. The whole variable domain, remainder taken from reference TRBV18 and TRBJ1-6, is NAGVMQNPRHLVRRRGQEARLRCSPMKGHSHVYWYRQLPEEGLKFMVYLQKENIIDESGMPKERFSAEFPKEGPSILRIQQVVRGDSAAYFCASSPDQGGYNSPLHFGNGTRLTVT.

This clonotype was seen more than once but under ten times. The rearrangement uses TRBV28 and TRBJ2-5; 9 nucleotides agree with TRBD2. Germline V gene lookup returns CDR1 MDHEN and CDR2 SYDVKM. The CDR3 totals 13 residues. The V and J ends lost 9 bases and 2 bases, in that order; junction bases with no gene match: 4. Here the CDR3 DNA reads TGTGCCAGTATAGCGGGAGTACAAGAGACCCAGTACTTC. As protein: CASIAGVQETQYF.

Written as DNA, the CDR3 is TGTGCCAGCAGCCAAGTGCGTTTAGCAAATCAGCCCCAGCATTTT. Its translation is CASSQVRLANQPQHF. This chain uses TRBV14 with TRBJ1-5; D call uncertain. V dropped 1 base and J dropped 4 bases, with 11 bases sitting between them. The CDR3 runs 15 residues. Germline assignment: CDR1 SGHDN and CDR2 FVKESK.

CDR3 bases: TGCAGTGTCCCCCTAGGAACCCCTCTCTCTGATACGCAGTATTTT. Translating it yields CSVPLGTPLSDTQYF. This chain connects TRBV20-1 to TRBJ2-3; D not certain. Germline-derived CDR1 and CDR2 are DFQATT and SNEGSKA (reference sequence). The CDR3 extends over 15 amino acids. The germline V and J ends were trimmed by 7 bases and 6 bases, with 23 bases remaining between them.

The gene calls are TRBV25-1 and TRBJ1-2; maybe TRBD1 (5 bases). CDR3 length: 14 residues. CDR1 MGHDK and CDR2 SYGVNS come from the germline V gene. V was clipped by 6 bases and J by 3 bases, with 14 bases between them. The CDR3 sequence is CASRKEGLDYGYTF. The CDR3 DNA is TGTGCCAGCAGGAAAGAGGGGCTTGACTATGGCTACACCTTC.

This clonotype was counted only a few times. The gene calls are TRBV20-1 and TRBJ2-1, with D possibly TRBD2 on 5 matching bases. Trimming cost V 1 base and J 6 bases, with 16 bases left between them. This CDR3 is 15 amino acids long. Germline lookup yields CDR1 DFQATT and CDR2 SNEGSKA (reference sequence). CDR3 amino acids: CSARVASNTGNEQFF. The CDR3 coding sequence is TGCAGTGCTAGAGTCGCTAGCAATACCGGCAATGAGCAGTTCTTC.

This chain links TRBV29-1 with TRBJ1-1; 8 bases are a match to TRBD1. CDR1 and CDR2 (germline): SQVTM, ANQGSEA. This CDR3 spans 15 amino acids. V was pared by 1 base and J by 6 bases, with 10 bases of the junction left unmatched. The CDR3 sequence: CSVEGPQQGGSEAFF. CDR3 coding DNA: TGCAGCGTTGAAGGCCCCCAACAGGGGGGTTCTGAAGCTTTCTTT.

This clonotype was recorded many times. The gene calls are TRBV6-6 and TRBJ2-5, with TRBD1 as a possible D gene (6 bases). Germline V lookup: CDR1 MNHNY, CDR2 SVGAGI (reference sequence). The V gene lost 6 bases and the J gene lost 5 bases, with 22 bases spanning the gap. This CDR3 is 16 amino acids long. The DNA of the CDR3 is TGTGCCAGCAGCCGAGGAACAGGGCCGACCGGCGAGACCCAGTACTTC. Protein sequence: CASSRGTGPTGETQYF.

At least ten counts were recorded for this clonotype. This chain uses TRBV7-6 with TRBJ2-5, with D perhaps matching TRBD2 (6 bases). Trimming left V 2 bases short and J 5 bases short, with 30 bases between. The CDR3 has 20 amino acids. Germline V CDR1 and CDR2: SGHVS, FNYEAQ. The DNA of the CDR3 is TGTGCCAGCAGCTTATCGATAAACACCCGGGAGCTCGACAGCGGGGAGACCCAGTACTTC. It encodes CASSLSINTRELDSGETQYF.